This T cell receptor (beta chain) was found in a study of blood T cell repertoires in COVID-19. In the source study's methods: The authors estimated nucleated cell counts from reference gene primer amplification. Repertoires were generated with immunoSEQ multiplex PCR, while TCRdb's copy carries only in-frame clones and drops some. The D gene and trimming were derived from the DNA, and the V and J assignments and clone size from that table. The table has about 150,000 clones, 84% seen once. Deletions cut 0 bases from V and 3 bases from J, with 8 bases between. This CDR3 region has 14 residues. Germline V gene lookup returns CDR1 SGHRS and CDR2 YFSETQ. In terms of age and location, participants ranged from roughly 18 to 95 years and lived in about two dozen US areas. Cohorts were based on clinical histories the participants reported. Donors of Cohort 3 who recovered were those that had two negative PCRs, clearance, or symptom resolution.

Sequencing was performed on PBMCs or T cells enriched from blood (not recorded which). This chain links TRBV5-1 with TRBJ2-3, with D unresolved. The clonotype comes from a woman aged 50 to 65 who had recovered from COVID-19. In nucleotides, the CDR3 is TGCGCCAGCAGCTTGGATGCGTTTACAGATACGCAGTATTTT. This codes for CASSLDAFTDTQYF.